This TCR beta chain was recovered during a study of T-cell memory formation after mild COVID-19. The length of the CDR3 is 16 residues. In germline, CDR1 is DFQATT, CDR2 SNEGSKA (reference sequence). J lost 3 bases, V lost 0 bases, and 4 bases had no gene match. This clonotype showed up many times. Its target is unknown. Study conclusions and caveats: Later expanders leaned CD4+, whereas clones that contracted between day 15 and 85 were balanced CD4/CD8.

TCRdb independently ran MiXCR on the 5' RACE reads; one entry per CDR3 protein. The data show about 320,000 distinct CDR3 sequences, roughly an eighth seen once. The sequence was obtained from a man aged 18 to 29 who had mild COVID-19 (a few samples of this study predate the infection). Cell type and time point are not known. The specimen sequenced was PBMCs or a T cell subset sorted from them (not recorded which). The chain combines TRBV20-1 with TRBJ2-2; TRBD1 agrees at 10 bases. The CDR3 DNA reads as TGCAGTGCTAGAGATGGGGACAGGGGCGACACCGGGGAGCTGTTTTTT. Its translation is CSARDGDRGDTGELFF.